The present TCR beta chain was sequenced within a study of Ad26.COV2.S vaccination and SARS-CoV-2 variants. Treatment given: over 15 received Ad26.COV2.S at low or high dose, single or two shots; about five received placebo; per-sample allocation not given. Material that was analyzed had been drawn on day 63 after the first vaccine or placebo injection. An Ad26 vector that expressed Wuhan-strain SARS-CoV-2 spike constituted the vaccine. This CDR3 has 18 residues. V dropped 3 bases and J dropped 7; count of bases not matched to a gene: 20. TCRdb's copy holds only in-frame clones and misses some; the assay was immunoSEQ multiplex PCR. Among 350,000 to 450,000 clones listed, 92% were seen once.

The sequenced sample was peripheral blood, obtained in a trial of Ad26.COV2.S vaccine versus placebo. The chain carries TRBV23-1 and TRBJ2-7; 8 positions agree with TRBD1. TRBV23-1 is labeled an ORF, and its function is uncertain. The TCR sequence derives from a person aged 18-65 years who received the Ad26.COV2.S COVID-19 vaccine or a placebo. Here the CDR3 DNA reads TGCGCCAGCAGTCAGCCCCCCGCGAGGGCAGGGGGCCCAGGGGAGCAGTACTTC. As protein: CASSQPPARAGGPGEQYF.